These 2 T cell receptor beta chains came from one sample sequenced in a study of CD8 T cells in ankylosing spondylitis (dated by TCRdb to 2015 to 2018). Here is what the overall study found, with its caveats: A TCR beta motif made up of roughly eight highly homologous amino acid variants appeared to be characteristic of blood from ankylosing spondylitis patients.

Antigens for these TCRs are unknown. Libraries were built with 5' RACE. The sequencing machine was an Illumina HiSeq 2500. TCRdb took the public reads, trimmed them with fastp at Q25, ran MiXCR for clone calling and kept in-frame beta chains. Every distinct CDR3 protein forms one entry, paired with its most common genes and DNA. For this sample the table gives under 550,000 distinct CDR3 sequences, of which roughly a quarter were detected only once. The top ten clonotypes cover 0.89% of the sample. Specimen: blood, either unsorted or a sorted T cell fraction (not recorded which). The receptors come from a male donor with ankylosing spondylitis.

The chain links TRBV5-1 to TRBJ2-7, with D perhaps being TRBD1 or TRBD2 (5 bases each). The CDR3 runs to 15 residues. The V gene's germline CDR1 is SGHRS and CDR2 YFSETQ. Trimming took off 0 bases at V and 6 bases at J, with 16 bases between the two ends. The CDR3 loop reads CASSLDPGRAGEQYF. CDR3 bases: TGCGCCAGCAGCTTGGATCCGGGACGGGCAGGCGAGCAGTACTTC.

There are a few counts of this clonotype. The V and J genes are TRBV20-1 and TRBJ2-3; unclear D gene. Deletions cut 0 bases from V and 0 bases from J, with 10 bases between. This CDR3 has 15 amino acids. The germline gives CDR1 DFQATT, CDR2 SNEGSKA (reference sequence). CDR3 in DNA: TGCAGTGCTAGAGATCCGTGGATTAGCACAGATACGCAGTATTTT. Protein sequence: CSARDPWISTDTQYF.